This T cell receptor (beta chain) was identified in a study of blood T cell repertoires in COVID-19. The overall study: Acute and convalescent COVID-19 samples came from the United States, Italy and Spain.

Profiled with immunoSEQ multiplex PCR; TCRdb holds only in-frame clones, not every one. The table lists 87,000 or so clones, about nine tenths of them singletons. The sample was peripheral blood. The TCR sequence derives from a woman older than 75 with acute or convalescent COVID-19.

The CDR3 here is CASSNNVAGDAFF. The CDR3 coding sequence is TGTGCCAGTAGTAATAATGTGGCAGGGGACGCTTTCTTT. The rearrangement joins TRBV19 to TRBJ1-1, with D maybe TRBD1 (6 bases). V was shortened by 4 bases and J by 11 bases, with 17 bases between the two germline ends. This CDR3 is 13 amino acids long. Germline assignment: CDR1 LNHDA and CDR2 SQIVND (reference sequence).